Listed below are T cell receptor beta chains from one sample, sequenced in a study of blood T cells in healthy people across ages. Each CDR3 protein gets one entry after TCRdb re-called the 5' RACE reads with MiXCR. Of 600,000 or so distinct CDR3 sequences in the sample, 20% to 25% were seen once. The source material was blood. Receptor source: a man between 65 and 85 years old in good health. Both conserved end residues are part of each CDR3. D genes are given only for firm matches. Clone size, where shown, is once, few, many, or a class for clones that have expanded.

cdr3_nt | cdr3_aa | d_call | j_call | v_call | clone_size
TGCGCCAGTAAGACAGGCACCCAGAGCGGGGCCAACGTCCTGACTTTC | CASKTGTQSGANVLTF | . | TRBJ2-6 | TRBV5-1 | .
TGCAGCGTTGAACACAGGGTTGAGACCCAGTACTTC | CSVEHRVETQYF | . | TRBJ2-5 | TRBV29-1 | many
TGTGCCAGCGCTCTCCCCCGGCAGGGTGACATTCAGTACTTC | CASALPRQGDIQYF | . | TRBJ2-4 | TRBV6-6 | many
TGTGCCAGCAGCTTAGTTCCCTGGCGGGCCACTGAAGCTTTCTTT | CASSLVPWRATEAFF | . | TRBJ1-1 | TRBV11-2 | many
TGTGCCAGCAGTGTCCCTAGCGGGAGCTACGAGCAGTACTTC | CASSVPSGSYEQYF | TRBD2 | TRBJ2-7 | TRBV25-1 | .
TGTGCCAGCAGTTACGGGTCGGCCACCACCTACGAGCAGTACTTC | CASSYGSATTYEQYF | . | TRBJ2-7 | TRBV6-5 | once
TGTGCCAGCGCAAAAGTTCCGGTCAATGAGCAGTTCTTC | CASAKVPVNEQFF | . | TRBJ2-1 | TRBV27 | .
TGTGCCAGCGGCCAACTCGGGGCGGTCGACGAGCAGTACTTC | CASGQLGAVDEQYF | . | TRBJ2-7 | TRBV4-2 | once
TGTGCCAGCAGTTTCACGAGTTTAACGGGGACTGAAGCTTTCTTT | CASSFTSLTGTEAFF | . | TRBJ1-1 | TRBV27 | few
TGCGCCAGCAGCTTGGAGGGACACAACTACGAGCAGTACTTC | CASSLEGHNYEQYF | . | TRBJ2-7 | TRBV5-1 | .
TGCGCCAGCAGCTTCACTAGCGGGAGATCCTACGAGCAGTACTTC | CASSFTSGRSYEQYF | TRBD2 | TRBJ2-7 | TRBV5-1 | many
TGTGCCAGCAGCCAAGGGAAACTAGCGGGAAATGAGCAGTTCTTC | CASSQGKLAGNEQFF | TRBD2 | TRBJ2-1 | TRBV3-1 | .
TGCAGTGCTCCCCGGACTAGCGGGACCTACAATGAGCAGTTCTTC | CSAPRTSGTYNEQFF | TRBD2 | TRBJ2-1 | TRBV20-1 | many
TGTGCCAGCAGCGTAAATCAGGGGCAAGAGACCCAGTACTTC | CASSVNQGQETQYF | . | TRBJ2-5 | TRBV7-9 | .
TGTACCAGCAGTCCGAGACTAGCGGGAGGGGTAAACATTCAGTACTTC | CTSSPRLAGGVNIQYF | TRBD2 | TRBJ2-4 | TRBV27 | once
TGCAGTGTCCCGACAGGGACCTCCTACGAGCAGTACTTC | CSVPTGTSYEQYF | TRBD1 | TRBJ2-7 | TRBV20-1 | .
TGTGCCACCAGTGATTTTAGCGGCAATGAGCAGTTCTTC | CATSDFSGNEQFF | . | TRBJ2-1 | TRBV24-1 | many